These 17 T cell receptor beta chains were sequenced from one sample in a study of T cell changes during pregnancy in multiple sclerosis. Only in-frame clones appear in the TCRdb table, and some are missing; sequencing was by immunoSEQ multiplex PCR. This repertoire shows about 50,000 clones, about nine tenths found once; its top ten account for 0.25% to 0.3%. This material consisted of CD4+ T cells from peripheral blood mononuclear cells, taken in the second trimester of pregnancy. The receptors shown here come from a female donor with multiple sclerosis, enrolled in a pregnancy study.

The chain carries TRBV6-6 and TRBJ1-4; the D gene is possibly TRBD1 (6 bases). Trimming took 4 bases from V and 4 from J, leaving 10 bases between them. The CDR3 has 14 amino acids. Germline assignment: CDR1 MNHNY and CDR2 SVGAGI (reference sequence). In DNA form, the CDR3 reads TGTGCCAGCAGTTTCGGACAGATTAATGAAAAACTGTTTTTT. Translating it yields CASSFGQINEKLFF.

The chain couples TRBV9 to TRBJ1-5, with D possibly matching TRBD1 (6 bases). From germline, CDR1 is SGDLS and CDR2 YYNGEE. The CDR3 is made up of 15 amino acids. V shed 3 bases and J shed 0 bases, with 10 bases lying between them. The CDR3: CASSESGDSNQPQHF. The CDR3 coding sequence is TGTGCCAGCAGCGAATCAGGGGATAGCAATCAGCCCCAGCATTTT.

This chain uses TRBV19 with TRBJ2-2; a weak D match, TRBD2 (5 bases). The length of the CDR3 is 12 residues. Germline V gene lookup returns CDR1 LNHDA and CDR2 SQIVND (reference sequence). Trimming removed 3 bases at V and 7 bases at J, with 6 bases between. In DNA, the CDR3 is TGTGCCAGTAGTATCGGGGTCGGGGAGCTGTTTTTT. Translating gives CASSIGVGELFF.

This sequence joins TRBV9 and TRBJ2-5; D is undetermined. V was clipped by 0 bases and J by 4 bases, with 10 bases between them. Germline assignment: CDR1 SGDLS and CDR2 YYNGEE. The CDR3 length is 14 residues. The CDR3 protein is CASSVGHPGETQYF. The CDR3 nucleotides are TGTGCCAGCAGCGTAGGTCACCCGGGAGAGACCCAGTACTTC.

The chain is built from TRBV5-6 and TRBJ1-6; 11 bases agree with TRBD1. Losses at the gene ends were 1 base for V and 2 bases for J; bases not matched to a gene: 5. This CDR3 spans 18 amino acids. Looked up from germline, CDR1 is SGHDT and CDR2 is YYEEEE. The CDR3 region is CASSLRTGGLPYNSPLHF. DNA for the CDR3: TGTGCCAGCAGCTTGAGGACAGGGGGCCTACCCTATAATTCACCCCTCCACTTT.

V usage is TRBV6-4 and J usage is TRBJ2-7; no clear D. The CDR3 is made up of 13 amino acids. Germline loops: CDR1 MRHNA, CDR2 SNTAGT. Trimming removed 1 base from V and 1 base from J, with 5 bases in between. As DNA, the CDR3 is TGTGCCAGCAGTGACTTCAGATCCTACGAGCAGTACTTC. This codes for CASSDFRSYEQYF.

The sample holds one count of this clone. The rearrangement links TRBV6-5 to TRBJ1-2; TRBD1 might be the D (5 bases). In germline, CDR1 is MNHEY, CDR2 SVGAGI. The CDR3 length is 15 residues. Trimming removed 6 bases at V and 7 bases at J, with 21 bases between. CDR3 loop: CASSLGTPGTRGYTF. As DNA, the CDR3 is TGTGCCAGCAGCCTCGGGACTCCCGGTACTCGTGGCTACACCTTC.

The chain's CDR3 is CAISGTGGTDTQYF. The CDR3 coding sequence is TGTGCCATCAGTGGGACAGGGGGCACAGATACGCAGTATTTT. This chain uses TRBV10-3 with TRBJ2-3; 9 bases match TRBD1. V was pared by 4 bases and J by 1 base, with 0 bases of the junction left unmatched. Germline V gene sequence: CDR1 ENHRY, CDR2 SYGVKD. There are 14 residues in the CDR3.

V gene TRBV4-1 combines with J gene TRBJ1-5; D remains ambiguous. CDR3 length: 15 residues. Germline lookup yields CDR1 MGHRA and CDR2 YSYEKL. The ends were cut back, 2 bases at V and 6 bases at J, with 14 bases in the middle. The CDR3 sequence is CASSQLRAESQPQHF. CDR3 sequence (DNA): TGCGCCAGCAGCCAATTGAGGGCCGAGAGTCAGCCCCAGCATTTT.

The chain recombines TRBV2 with TRBJ1-3; weak D call: TRBD1 (5 bases). Germline V gives CDR1 SNHLY, CDR2 FYNNEI. Trimming pared 6 bases from V and 4 bases from J, leaving 16 bases between. The CDR3 extends over 15 amino acids. The CDR3 loop reads CASRRDSGSGNTIYF. In DNA form, the CDR3 reads TGTGCCAGCAGGCGGGACTCGGGAAGCGGAAACACCATATATTTT.

This clone was observed once. The chain is built from TRBV7-3 and TRBJ1-2, with unresolved D. CDR3 size: 15 residues. Germline CDR1 is SGHTA and CDR2 is FQGTGA. The V end lost 10 bases, the J end lost 0 bases, and 18 bases lay between the germline ends. CDR3 nucleotide sequence: TGTGCCAACCCACCTCCAGATATCCCTAACTATGGCTACACCTTC. It translates to CANPPPDIPNYGYTF.

This clone was recorded once. V and J are TRBV15 and TRBJ2-5, with D possibly matching TRBD2 (5 bases). Trimming removed 5 bases at V and 4 bases at J, with 11 bases between. CDR1 and CDR2 from the germline V gene are LNHNV and YYDKDF (reference sequence). This CDR3 region has 13 residues. CDR3 nucleotides: TGTGCCACCAGCCTATTGGAGGTAGAGACCCAGTACTTC. Its translation is CATSLLEVETQYF.

The J gene is TRBJ2-4, the V gene TRBV27; no reliable D call. V was cut by 7 bases and J by 0 bases, with 16 bases left in between. This CDR3 has 16 residues. Germline assignment: CDR1 MNHEY and CDR2 SMNVEV (reference sequence). CDR3 bases: TGTGCCAGCATCCAGCGATTTGGCGTAGCCAAAAACATTCAGTACTTC. Protein product: CASIQRFGVAKNIQYF.

The chain uses TRBV10-3 and TRBJ2-5; perhaps TRBD2 as D (7 bases). The V and J ends lost 4 bases and 3 bases respectively, with 12 bases between them. The CDR3 is 14 residues long. Per germline, CDR1 ENHRY and CDR2 SYGVKD. In DNA, the CDR3 is TGTGCCATCAGTGGGGGGGGCCGGGAAGAGACCCAGTACTTC. It yields the protein CAISGGGREETQYF.

The chain joins TRBV30 to TRBJ2-7; 11 bases line up with TRBD1. CDR3 length: 18 amino acids. The germline gives CDR1 GTSNPN, CDR2 SVGIG (reference sequence). V dropped 8 bases and J dropped 0; count of bases not matched to a gene: 18. CDR3 in DNA: TGTGCCATGGACAGGGGGCGACGTCTCACTAGACGCTCCTACGAGCAGTACTTC. Encoded protein: CAMDRGRRLTRRSYEQYF.

The chain links TRBV5-6 to TRBJ2-5, with D perhaps matching TRBD2 (5 bases). The CDR3 extends over 15 amino acids. Germline values: CDR1 SGHDT, CDR2 YYEEEE. V gave up 0 bases and J gave up 1 base, with 10 bases separating them. The CDR3 here is CASSLDRRVQETQYF. The CDR3 nucleotides read TGTGCCAGCAGCTTGGACCGGCGGGTCCAAGAGACCCAGTACTTC.

The chain recombines TRBV21-1 with TRBJ1-1. TRBV21-1 is labeled a pseudogene. The CDR3 length is 15 residues. CDR3 bases: TGTGCCAGCAGACCTAGGGGGGGTATAAACACTGAAGCTTTCTTT. It translates to CASRPRGGINTEAFF.